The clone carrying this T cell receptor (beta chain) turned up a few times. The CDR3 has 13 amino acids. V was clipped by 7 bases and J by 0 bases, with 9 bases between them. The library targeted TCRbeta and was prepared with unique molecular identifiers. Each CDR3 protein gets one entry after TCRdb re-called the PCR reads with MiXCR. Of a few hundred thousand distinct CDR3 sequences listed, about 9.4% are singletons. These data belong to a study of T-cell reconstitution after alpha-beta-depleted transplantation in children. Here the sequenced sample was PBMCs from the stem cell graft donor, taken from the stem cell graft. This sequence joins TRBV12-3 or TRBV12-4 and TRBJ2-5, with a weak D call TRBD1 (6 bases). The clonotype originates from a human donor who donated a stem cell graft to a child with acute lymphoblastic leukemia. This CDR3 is CASTWTDQETQYF. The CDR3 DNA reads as TGTGCCAGCACTTGGACAGACCAAGAGACCCAGTACTTC.